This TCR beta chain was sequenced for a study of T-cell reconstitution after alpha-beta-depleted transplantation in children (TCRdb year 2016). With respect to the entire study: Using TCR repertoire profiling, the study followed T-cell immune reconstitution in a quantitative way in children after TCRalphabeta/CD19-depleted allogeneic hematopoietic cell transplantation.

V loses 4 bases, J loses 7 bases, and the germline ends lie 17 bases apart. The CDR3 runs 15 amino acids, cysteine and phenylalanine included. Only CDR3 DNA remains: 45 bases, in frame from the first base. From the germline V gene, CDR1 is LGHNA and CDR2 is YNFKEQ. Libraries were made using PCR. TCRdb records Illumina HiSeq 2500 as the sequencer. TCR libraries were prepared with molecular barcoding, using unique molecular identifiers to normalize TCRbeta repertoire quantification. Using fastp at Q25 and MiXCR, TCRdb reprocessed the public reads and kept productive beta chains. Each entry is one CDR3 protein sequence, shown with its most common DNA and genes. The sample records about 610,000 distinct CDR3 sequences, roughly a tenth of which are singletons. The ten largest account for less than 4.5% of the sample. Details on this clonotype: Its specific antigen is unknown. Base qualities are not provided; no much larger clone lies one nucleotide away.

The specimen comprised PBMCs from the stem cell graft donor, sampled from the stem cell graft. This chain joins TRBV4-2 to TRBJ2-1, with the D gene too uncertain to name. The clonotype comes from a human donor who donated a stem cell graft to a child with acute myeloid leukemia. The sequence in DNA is TGTGCCAGCAGCCCTCGGCTATCTGGTACGAATGAGCAGTTCTTC. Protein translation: CASSPRLSGTNEQFF.